The rows below give T cell receptor beta chains drawn from one sample of a study of T cell clonotyping in hematopoietic cell transplantation. Libraries were prepared by immunoSEQ multiplex PCR; TCRdb keeps only in-frame clonotypes and omits some of them. The sample lists some 30,000 clones; roughly 90% were seen once. Material: PBMCs, obtained 100 days after allogeneic stem cell transplant. Receptors were obtained from a female patient aged 50 to 60 who had an allogeneic stem cell transplant from a related donor, so the T cells may come from the graft donor. Some clones in this sample may be carry-over from other donors' samples. CDR3s include the opening cysteine and the closing phenylalanine or tryptophan. The D gene is left open where the match is weak. Not all rows give a size; the values are once, few, many and, for expanded clones, a class.

>NA|TRBJ2-5|NA|TRBV7-8
TGTGCCAGCAGCCTGCCGACCGAAGAGACCCAGTACTTC
CASSLPTEETQYF
>TRBD2|TRBJ2-2|NA|TRBV2
TGTGCCAGCAGTGAAGCCGGGACTAGCGGGGGGCACGGGGAGCTGTTTTTT
CASSEAGTSGGHGELFF
>NA|TRBJ1-2|once|TRBV19
TGTGCCAGTAGTATATCAGGGGTCGGATATGGCTACACCTTC
CASSISGVGYGYTF
>NA|TRBJ2-1|NA|TRBV27
TGTGCCAGCAAACGGGGGGCCGCCTACAATGAGCAGTTCTTC
CASKRGAAYNEQFF
>TRBD1|TRBJ2-2|NA|TRBV7-6
TGTGCCAGCAGCTTAGCGGACAGGGGGTATACCGGGGAGCTGTTTTTT
CASSLADRGYTGELFF
>NA|TRBJ1-2|NA|TRBV19
TGTGCCAGTAGTCAATACGACTATGGCTACACCTTC
CASSQYDYGYTF
>TRBD1|TRBJ1-2|NA|TRBV30
TGTGCCCACCAGCGGACAGGGGGACTTTATGGCTACACCTTC
CAHQRTGGLYGYTF
>TRBD1|TRBJ2-2|few|TRBV5-1
TGCGCCAGCAGCTTGGGACAGGGGGAGAACACCGGGGAGCTGTTTTTT
CASSLGQGENTGELFF
>TRBD2|TRBJ2-5|NA|TRBV5-1
TGCGCCAGCAGCTCACCTAGCGGGGGAGGTCAAGAGACCCAGTACTTC
CASSSPSGGGQETQYF
>NA|TRBJ2-5|few|TRBV7-2
TGTGCCAGCAGCTTAGTAGTGGGGGGGCGGGCCCAGTACTTC
CASSLVVGGRAQYF
>TRBD1|TRBJ2-7|NA|TRBV2
TGTGCCAGCAGATACTACACAGGGGGAGATGCGCAGTACTTC
CASRYYTGGDAQYF
>TRBD1|TRBJ1-4|NA|TRBV30
TGTGCCTGGAGTGACCTCCGGGACAGGGGGCATGAAAAACTGTTTTTT
CAWSDLRDRGHEKLFF
>NA|TRBJ2-3|NA|TRBV6-1
TGTGCCAGCAGGACACTGGCGGGGGCCACAGATACGCAGTATTTT
CASRTLAGATDTQYF
>TRBD1|TRBJ2-4|NA|TRBV10-3
TGTGCCATCAGTGAGCGACAGGGGGAAAACATTCAGTACTTC
CAISERQGENIQYF
>NA|TRBJ2-2|NA|TRBV7-9
TGTGCCAGCAGCTTTCCGAACACCGGGGAGCTGTTTTTT
CASSFPNTGELFF